This T cell receptor beta chain emerged from a study of T cell responses to AZD1222 COVID-19 vaccine. As regards this clone: No antigen is known for it.

Using immunoSEQ multiplex PCR, the repertoire was profiled, and TCRdb retains in-frame clones only, with some absent. The profile shows around 160,000 clones, around 83% of them singletons. CDR1 is SGDLS, CDR2 YYNGEE, per germline. This CDR3 comprises 18 residues. Germline trimming cut 4 bases from V and 0 bases from J; bases unmatched to any gene: 7. Points from the study as a whole: Clonal diversity may have been underestimated, and the donors were mostly white British, with more females than males. Seropositive AZD1222 recipients at baseline numbered only five or six.

The chain combines TRBV9 with TRBJ2-3; 14 bases align to TRBD2. The sample consisted of peripheral blood, taken on day 0 of MenACWY control vaccination. The receptor comes from an adult in good health. DNA of the CDR3: TGTGCCAGCAGCTCGGGACTAGCGGGGGCTTCTAGCACAGATACGCAGTATTTT. It codes for CASSSGLAGASSTDTQYF.